One sample yielded the 9 T cell receptor beta chains listed below, sequenced in a study of Ad26.COV2.S vaccination and SARS-CoV-2 variants. Method: immunoSEQ multiplex PCR; TCRdb's copy keeps in-frame clones and lacks some. This table holds roughly 510,000 clones, around 90% found once. Treatment given: about 20 received Ad26.COV2.S at low or high dose, single or two shots; 5 received placebo; per-sample allocation not given. The samples were gathered on day 63 after the first injection of vaccine or placebo. This material consisted of peripheral blood, taken in a trial of Ad26.COV2.S vaccine versus placebo. The receptor set was obtained from a person between 18 and 65 years old who received the Ad26.COV2.S COVID-19 vaccine or a placebo.

The chain is built from TRBV11-3 and TRBJ2-1; 8 positions match TRBD2. This CDR3 spans 14 amino acids. Per germline, CDR1 SGHNT and CDR2 YENEEA. V shed 3 bases, J shed 3 bases, and the junction held 1 base outside the gene matches. The CDR3 nucleotides read TGTGCCAGCAGCTTTACTAGCGGCTACAATGAGCAGTTCTTC. Translation: CASSFTSGYNEQFF. Full variable domain (remainder filled in from reference TRBV11-3 and TRBJ2-1): EAGVVQSPRYKIIEKKQPVAFWCNPISGHNTLYWYLQNLGQGPELLIRYENEEAVDDSQLPKDRFSAERLKGVDSTLKIQPAELGDSAVYLCASSFTSGYNEQFFGPGTRLTVL.

J is TRBJ1-2 and V is TRBV27; D unresolved. Trimming left V 8 bases short and J 10 bases short, with 20 bases between. This CDR3 comprises 13 residues. Germline CDR1 reads MNHEY; CDR2 reads SMNVEV (reference sequence). CDR3 protein: CASRPQASWDYTF. The CDR3 nucleotides are TGTGCCAGCCGCCCCCAGGCCTCTTGGGACTACACCTTC.

The genes are TRBV5-5 and TRBJ1-5, with D tentatively TRBD1 (5 bases). The V and J ends lost 3 bases and 6 bases respectively, with 22 bases between them. Germline V gives CDR1 SGHKS, CDR2 YYEKEE (reference sequence). This CDR3 spans 17 amino acids. The CDR3 region has the DNA TGTGCCAGCAGCTCACAACCGGGGCGGGGTTCGGGTCAGCCCCAGCATTTT. Amino acids: CASSSQPGRGSGQPQHF.

The CDR3 is CASSQEGTGLNSPLHF. The CDR3 bases are TGCGCCAGCAGCCAAGAGGGGACAGGGTTGAATTCACCCCTCCACTTT. V is TRBV4-1 and J is TRBJ1-6; 9 positions match TRBD1. V lost 0 bases to trimming and J lost 7 bases; unmatched junction nucleotides: 4. The V gene's germline CDR1 is MGHRA and CDR2 YSYEKL. The length of the CDR3 is 16 residues.

This clone has a single count. The genes are TRBV7-3 and TRBJ1-1; D remains unclear. Trimming took off 8 bases at V and 1 base at J, with 11 bases between the two ends. Looked up from germline, CDR1 is SGHTA and CDR2 is FQGTGA. CDR3 size: 13 residues. The CDR3 sequence: CASSPGRNTEAFF. In DNA, the CDR3 is TGTGCCAGCTCCCCGGGCAGGAACACTGAAGCTTTCTTT.

As to this clone: Mismatch with germline at one junction end may stem from a read error. This sequence joins TRBV7-2 and TRBJ2-1; the D call may be TRBD1 or TRBD2 (6 bases each). Per germline, CDR1 SGHTA and CDR2 FQGNSA. This CDR3 contains 12 residues. For the CDR3, the DNA is TGTGCCAGCAGCCCCATTAGGGGGGAATGGGTCTTC. It specifies CASSPIRGEWVF.

The chain links TRBV5-8 to TRBJ2-7, with 11 nucleotides matching TRBD1. Germline CDR1 reads SGHTS; CDR2 reads YDEGEE. Germline trimming cut 4 bases from V and 9 bases from J; bases unmatched to any gene: 9. This CDR3 spans 14 amino acids. DNA for the CDR3: TGTGCCAGCAGCAAGGACAGGGGGCTAAACAGGCAGTACTTC. Translation: CASSKDRGLNRQYF.

The rearrangement links TRBV10-1 to TRBJ2-5; 10 bases are a match to TRBD2. Per germline, CDR1 WNHNN and CDR2 SYGVQD (reference sequence). The CDR3 consists of 14 residues. After removal of 8 bases from V and 5 bases from J, the junction contained 8 bases not matched to a gene. CDR3 nucleotides: TGCGCCAGCCGACGGACTAGCGGAGGGGAGACCCAGTACTTC. Its translation: CASRRTSGGETQYF.

A note on this clone: Other nucleotide sequences in the sample specify the same CDR3. The chain recombines TRBV5-1 with TRBJ2-5, with D maybe TRBD2 (5 bases). The V end lost 2 bases, the J end lost 5 bases, and 10 bases lay between the germline ends. Germline values: CDR1 SGHRS, CDR2 YFSETQ. This CDR3 spans 13 amino acids. CDR3 amino acids: CASSLGERETQYF. The CDR3 DNA follows: TGCGCCAGCAGCTTAGGCGAGCGGGAGACCCAGTACTTC.